This T cell receptor beta chain was captured in a study of blood T cells in healthy people across ages. Germline lookup yields CDR1 KGHSH and CDR2 LQKENI. The CDR3 runs 13 residues. V lost 4 bases, J lost 4 bases, and 10 bases lay in between. To note about this clonotype: Its antigen remains unknown.

Each of the donors had about 9.9 milliliters of peripheral blood drawn into EDTA-treated Vacutainer tubes. The extraction recovered at least 5.5 micrograms of total RNA per sample. A second PCR, run for about 6 to 11 cycles, used a sample-barcoded 5' primer plus a J-beta primer mix. Tags on each cDNA molecule came from a template-switch adaptor with 12 random nucleotides. TCRdb reanalysed the 5' RACE reads using MiXCR and keeps one entry per CDR3 protein. The sample consists of 1,300,000 or so distinct CDR3 sequences, roughly 64% of them appearing once. Notes on the study in general: The study found more naive CD4+ cells and higher diversity in long-lived than aged donors.

The rearrangement links TRBV18 to TRBJ1-1; D unresolved. The clonotype originates from a man aged 18 to 29 in good health. The source material was blood. In DNA form, the CDR3 reads TGTGCCAGCTCACGAGAACCTGGCACTGAAGCTTTCTTT. Its translation: CASSREPGTEAFF.